What follows are 21 T cell receptor beta chains derived from one specimen sequenced in a study of graft-versus-host responses after intestinal transplantation (dated by TCRdb to the early 2020s). Library preparation employed the immunoSEQ multiplex PCR assay. This immuneACCESS table, as held by TCRdb, lists in-frame sequences with V and J called but not all clones. Of the missing ones, under half trace to an unresolved V gene in checked studies; the others have no known cause. For this sample the table gives more than 90,000 clones, of which 85% to 95% were detected only once. The ten top clones hold around 1% of the sample. The antigens these receptors bind are not known. This specimen's time point label, per the study, means: cells obtained before transplantation from donor or recipient. The material sequenced was unstimulated CD8+ T cells sorted from spleen or lymph node cells, taken before transplant. Every receptor here comes from a human donor who was the organ donor for an intestinal transplant.

The chain has TRBV5-6 and TRBJ2-1, with 9 bases lining up with TRBD2. This CDR3 has 14 residues. V dropped 5 bases and J dropped 5; count of bases not matched to a gene: 5. The germline V gene encodes CDR1 SGHDT and CDR2 YYEEEE. In nucleotides, the CDR3 is TGTGCCAGCAGTTATAGCGGGAGTGACAATGAGCAGTTCTTC. Its protein is CASSYSGSDNEQFF.

The chain links TRBV7-8 to TRBJ2-7; D might be TRBD2 (6 bases). The CDR3 loop spans 16 amino acids. Germline loops: CDR1 SGHVS, CDR2 FQNEAQ. With 1 base removed from V and 0 bases from J, the gap between germline ends came to 13 bases. CDR3 amino acids: CASSLGPGRGSYEQYF. CDR3 nucleotides: TGTGCCAGCAGCTTAGGACCGGGGCGGGGCTCCTACGAGCAGTACTTC.

This chain links TRBV7-9 with TRBJ2-1; D is perhaps TRBD1 (6 bases). The CDR3 spans 17 residues. Germline-derived CDR1 and CDR2 are SEHNR and FQNEAQ (reference sequence). V lost 3 bases to trimming and J lost 8 bases, with 23 bases between them. CDR3 bases: TGTGCCAGCAGCTTTTCCCGTGGGACATCCCACTCGGATGAGCAGTTCTTC. This translates into CASSFSRGTSHSDEQFF.

The J gene is TRBJ2-1, the V gene TRBV27; TRBD2 matches 8 bases. The V gene end was trimmed by 2 bases and the J gene end by 2 bases; junction bases not matched to a gene: 2. The germline gives CDR1 MNHEY, CDR2 SMNVEV (reference sequence). There are 15 residues in the CDR3. As DNA, the CDR3 is TGTGCCAGCAGTTTAAGCGGGAGTCCCTACAATGAGCAGTTCTTC. It codes for CASSLSGSPYNEQFF.

The V and J genes are TRBV27 and TRBJ2-7; 7 bases map to TRBD1. The ends lost 4 bases at V and 4 bases at J; junction bases unmatched: 7. CDR1 and CDR2 (germline): MNHEY, SMNVEV (reference sequence). This CDR3 comprises 14 residues. The CDR3, as DNA: TGTGCCAGCAGTTGGGGCAGGGGGACGTACGAGCAGTACTTC. Residues: CASSWGRGTYEQYF.

This clone occurred a few times. This chain joins TRBV4-3 and TRBJ1-1; D remains unclear. The germline CDR1 and CDR2 sequences are LGHNA and YSLEER. This CDR3 is built from 14 residues. Trimming left V 0 bases short and J 5 bases short, with 10 bases between. As DNA, the CDR3 is TGCGCCAGCAGCCAAGATCCACGCGATACTGAAGCTTTCTTT. Its protein is CASSQDPRDTEAFF.

The J gene is TRBJ1-1, the V gene TRBV2; D not resolved. V shed 3 bases and J shed 5 bases, with 19 bases lying between them. Germline CDR1 SNHLY, CDR2 FYNNEI. CDR3 length: 16 amino acids. The CDR3 region is CASSDYSGEGMTEAFF. In DNA, the CDR3 is TGTGCCAGCAGTGATTACAGCGGTGAGGGTATGACTGAAGCTTTCTTT.

The V call is TRBV27, the J call TRBJ2-5; the match to TRBD2 covers 7 bases. The length of the CDR3 is 15 residues. J lost 1 base, V lost 1 base, and 3 bases had no gene match. In germline, CDR1 is MNHEY, CDR2 SMNVEV (reference sequence). The CDR3, as DNA: TGTGCCAGCAGTTTATGGAGCGGGGTCCAAGAGACCCAGTACTTC. Amino acid sequence: CASSLWSGVQETQYF.

This chain links TRBV28 with TRBJ2-3; TRBD2 is a possible D gene (5 bases). The germline gives CDR1 MDHEN, CDR2 SYDVKM. CDR3 length equals 14 residues. V lost 2 bases, J lost 0 bases, and 6 bases lay in between. DNA of the CDR3: TGTGCCAGCAGTTTAGGAGGTAGCACAGATACGCAGTATTTT. Translation gives CASSLGGSTDTQYF. Full variable domain (outside the CDR3, taken from reference TRBV28 and TRBJ2-3): DVKVTQSSRYLVKRTGEKVFLECVQDMDHENMFWYRQDPGLGLRLIYFSYDVKMKEKGDIPEGYSVSREKKERFSLILESASTNQTSMYLCASSLGGSTDTQYFGPGTRLTVL.

J is TRBJ2-1 and V is TRBV10-3; D is ambiguous. CDR3 size: 13 residues. The V gene lost 10 bases and the J gene lost 4 bases, with 14 bases spanning the gap. Germline assignment: CDR1 ENHRY and CDR2 SYGVKD. The CDR3 region is CATENGLYNEQFF. CDR3 nucleotide sequence: TGTGCCACGGAAAACGGCCTGTACAATGAGCAGTTCTTC.

This chain joins TRBV9 and TRBJ2-1; tentatively, D is TRBD2 (6 bases). The CDR3 length is 14 residues. The ends were cut back, 0 bases at V and 7 bases at J, with 11 bases in the middle. Germline V gene lookup returns CDR1 SGDLS and CDR2 YYNGEE. CDR3 sequence (DNA): TGTGCCAGCAGCGTAGGAAATAGCGGAAATGAGCAGTTCTTC. The encoded protein is CASSVGNSGNEQFF.

V gene TRBV11-2 combines with J gene TRBJ2-7, with a possible D match to TRBD1 (6 bases). V dropped 5 bases and J dropped 6 bases, with 17 bases sitting between them. Germline values: CDR1 SGHAT, CDR2 FQNNGV. CDR3 length equals 14 residues. The CDR3 nucleotides read TGTGCCAGCAGCCCGGACAGCTACCCCTCCGAGCAGTACTTC. Translating gives CASSPDSYPSEQYF.

The chain joins TRBV7-8 to TRBJ2-7, with D tentatively TRBD1 or TRBD2 (5 bases each). The CDR3 is 12 residues long. Per the germline V gene, CDR1 is SGHVS and CDR2 is FQNEAQ. The V gene lost 5 bases and the J gene lost 7 bases, with 12 bases spanning the gap. The CDR3 DNA sequence: TGTGCCAGCAGCGGGACCTCGGGGGAGCAGTACTTC. Its protein is CASSGTSGEQYF.

This sequence joins TRBV7-9 and TRBJ2-3; 7 bases are shared with TRBD2. This CDR3 is built from 15 residues. The junction had 10 bases not matched to a gene; V was cut back by 4 bases and J by 6 bases. Germline values: CDR1 SEHNR, CDR2 FQNEAQ (reference sequence). The CDR3: CASSSIAGDYDTQYF. The CDR3 DNA is TGTGCCAGCAGCTCCATTGCGGGAGATTATGATACGCAGTATTTT.

The chain carries TRBV11-3 and TRBJ2-2; D is possibly TRBD1 (5 bases). Germline V CDR1 and CDR2: SGHNT, YENEEA. This CDR3 has 13 amino acids. V lost 3 bases and J lost 4, with 6 bases in between. CDR3 region: CASSFQGTGELFF. CDR3 DNA: TGTGCCAGCAGCTTCCAGGGCACCGGGGAGCTGTTTTTT.

The CDR3 region is CASSRTGAERYGYTF. The CDR3 DNA reads TGTGCCAGCAGTCGGACAGGGGCCGAACGTTATGGCTACACCTTC. This sequence joins TRBV6-5 and TRBJ1-2, with TRBD1 matching 9 bases. Per the germline V gene, CDR1 is MNHEY and CDR2 is SVGAGI. The V and J ends lost 5 bases and 5 bases, in that order; junction bases with no gene match: 9. The CDR3 is 15 residues long.

The chain recombines TRBV4-3 with TRBJ2-7; 7 bases are a match to TRBD1. With 0 bases clipped from V and 3 bases from J, the junction kept 8 bases outside the gene matches. CDR1 and CDR2 from the germline V gene are LGHNA and YSLEER. The CDR3 covers 16 residues. As DNA, the CDR3 is TGCGCCAGCAGCCAAGACCGGGACAGTAGGCTCTACGAGCAGTACTTC. It translates to CASSQDRDSRLYEQYF.

This chain joins TRBV6-1 and TRBJ1-3; 8 bases fit TRBD1. The CDR3 consists of 13 residues. The V segment lost 6 bases and the J segment 4 bases; nucleotides outside the gene matches: 2. Germline V gene data show CDR1 as MNHNS and CDR2 as SASEGT. The CDR3: CASRTGVGNTIYF. The CDR3, as DNA: TGTGCCAGCAGGACAGGGGTCGGAAACACCATATATTTT.

In nucleotides, the CDR3 is TGTGCCATCAGTGGTTTCCTAGCGGGGCGTGGGAATGAGCAGTTCTTC. It codes for CAISGFLAGRGNEQFF. The V call is TRBV10-3, the J call TRBJ2-1; 9 positions match TRBD2. The ends lost 4 bases at V and 7 bases at J; junction bases unmatched: 11. The V gene's germline CDR1 is ENHRY and CDR2 SYGVKD. CDR3 length: 16 residues.

A remark on this clone: Other DNA variants within this sample encode the same CDR3. The rearrangement uses TRBV19 and TRBJ2-3; D possibly uses TRBD1 or TRBD2 (5 bases each). Germline V lookup: CDR1 LNHDA, CDR2 SQIVND (reference sequence). The V gene lost 5 bases and the J gene lost 2 bases, with 11 bases spanning the gap. The CDR3 loop spans 14 amino acids. CDR3 in DNA: TGTGCCAGTAGTCCGGGGCATCCCACAGATACGCAGTATTTT. Translating it yields CASSPGHPTDTQYF.

The V call is TRBV4-1, the J call TRBJ2-2; D not certain. The CDR3 is made up of 15 amino acids. In germline, CDR1 is MGHRA, CDR2 YSYEKL. The germline V and J ends were trimmed by 1 base and 0 bases, with 6 bases remaining between them. The chain's CDR3 is CASSQVAPNTGELFF. As DNA, the CDR3 is TGCGCCAGCAGCCAAGTAGCTCCGAACACCGGGGAGCTGTTTTTT.